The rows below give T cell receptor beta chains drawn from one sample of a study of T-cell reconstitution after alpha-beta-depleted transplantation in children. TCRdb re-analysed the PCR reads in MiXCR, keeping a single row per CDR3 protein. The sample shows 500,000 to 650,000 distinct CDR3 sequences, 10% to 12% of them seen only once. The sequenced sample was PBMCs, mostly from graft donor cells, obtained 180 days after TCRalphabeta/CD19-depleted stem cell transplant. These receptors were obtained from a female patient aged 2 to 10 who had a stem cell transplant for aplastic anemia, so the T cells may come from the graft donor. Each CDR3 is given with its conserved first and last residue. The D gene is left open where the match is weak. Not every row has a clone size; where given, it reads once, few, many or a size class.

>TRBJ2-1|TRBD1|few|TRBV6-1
TGTGCCAGCAGTGAGACAAAGGACAGGGGGCTCTACAATGAGCAGTTCTTC
CASSETKDRGLYNEQFF
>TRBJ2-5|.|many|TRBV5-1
TGCGCCAGCAGCTTTTCCGGGACACTCCAAGAGACCCAGTACTTC
CASSFSGTLQETQYF
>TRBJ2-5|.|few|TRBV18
TGTGCCAGCTCACCCCAGGGGACGGTGGGCCAAGAGACCCAGTACTTC
CASSPQGTVGQETQYF
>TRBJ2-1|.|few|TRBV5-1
TGCGCCAGCAGCTTGGCGGCGCGGATCAATGAGCAGTTCTTC
CASSLAARINEQFF
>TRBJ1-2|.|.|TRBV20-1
TGCAGTGGGGCACTAGCTCCGGGCAGGGCCGCGGGCTACACCTTC
CSGALAPGRAAGYTF
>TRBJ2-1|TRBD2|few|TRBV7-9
TGTGCCAGCAGCTTATCCGGACTAGCCGATGAGCAGTTCTTC
CASSLSGLADEQFF
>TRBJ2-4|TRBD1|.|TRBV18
TGTGCCAGCTCGCCTGGGACAGGGGTCAAAAACATTCAGTACTTC
CASSPGTGVKNIQYF
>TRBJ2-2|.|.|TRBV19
TGTGCCAGTAGTATTCAGGTCGGGGAGCTGTTTTTT
CASSIQVGELFF
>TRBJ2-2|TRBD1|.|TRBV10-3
TGTGCCATCAGCCGGACAGGGGCTAACACCGGGGAGCTGTTTTTT
CAISRTGANTGELFF
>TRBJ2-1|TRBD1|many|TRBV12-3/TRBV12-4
TGTGCCAGCAGTCTAACAGGGGGCAATGAGCAGTTCTTC
CASSLTGGNEQFF
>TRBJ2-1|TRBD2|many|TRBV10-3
TGTGCCATCAGTGTCGGTTGGACTAGCGGGGGGCCCAATGAGCAGTTCTTC
CAISVGWTSGGPNEQFF
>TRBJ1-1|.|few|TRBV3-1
TGTGCCAGCAGCCAAGATTCGGGGGTCACTGAAGCTTTCTTT
CASSQDSGVTEAFF